This paragraph reports one T cell receptor (beta chain). Antigen unknown. The data were obtained in a study of shared clonotypes between healthy human individuals. Study-wide background: Participating donors consisted of two women and a few men aged 18 to 49. Plates per donor: three CD4 naive, three CD4 memory, two CD8 naive, one CD8 memory.

Germline CDR1 and CDR2: SGHNT and YYREEE (reference sequence). The junction had 7 bases not matched to a gene; V was cut back by 3 bases and J by 6 bases. This CDR3 has 16 amino acids. Findings of the study overall: Generation of non-shared clonotypes was less probable than generation of clonotypes shared by all four donors.

There were no recent acute infections or vaccinations among the donors, who were healthy HIV-negative adults. Sequencing used immunoSEQ multiplex PCR; TCRdb keeps in-frame clones, though not all of them. Of 190,000 or so clones listed, approximately 62% are singletons. V is TRBV5-4 and J is TRBJ2-1; 12 bases match TRBD2. The receptor comes from a man younger than 45 in good health. The sequenced sample was memory CD4+ T cells sorted from blood. Regarding subset: CD45RA-negative fraction. CDR3 DNA sequence: TGTGCCAGCAGCTCCTCTAGCGGGAGGGCCTCCAATGAGCAGTTCTTC. It is translated as CASSSSSGRASNEQFF.